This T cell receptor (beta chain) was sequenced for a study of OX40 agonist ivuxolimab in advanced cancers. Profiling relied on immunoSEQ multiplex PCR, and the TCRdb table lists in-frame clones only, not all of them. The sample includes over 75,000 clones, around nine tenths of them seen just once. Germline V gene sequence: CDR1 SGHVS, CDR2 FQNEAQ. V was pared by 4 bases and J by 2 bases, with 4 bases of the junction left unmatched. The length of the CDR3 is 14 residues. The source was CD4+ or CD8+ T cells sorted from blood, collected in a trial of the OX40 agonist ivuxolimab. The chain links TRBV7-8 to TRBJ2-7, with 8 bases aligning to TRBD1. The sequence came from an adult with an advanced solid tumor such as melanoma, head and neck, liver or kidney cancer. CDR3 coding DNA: TGTGCCAGCAGCTCTAGGACAGGGCCCTACGAGCAGTACTTC. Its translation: CASSSRTGPYEQYF.